The TCR beta chain described here comes from a study of cytomegalovirus exposure and HLA in healthy donors. Primers: 60 Vbeta forward and 13 Jbeta reverse. TCRdb's copy holds only in-frame clones and misses some; the assay was immunoSEQ multiplex PCR. The sample carries over 150,000 clones, 65% to 85% recorded once. The sample consisted of PBMCs. This receptor was identified in a woman in her twenties or thirties in good health and CMV-seropositive.

CDR3 protein: CASSRGARYEQYF. CDR3 nucleotides: TGTGCCAGCAGCCGGGGAGCTCGGTACGAGCAGTACTTC. The chain carries TRBV21-1 and TRBJ2-7; TRBD2, the D gene given by the table, was not confirmed from the DNA. TRBV21-1 is a pseudogene. This CDR3 has 13 amino acids.